This T cell receptor (beta chain) was identified during a study of cytomegalovirus exposure and HLA in healthy donors. Notes on the study in general: Several top significant clusters appeared, in a later analysis, to be linked to common viral pathogens.

About this clone itself: Its antigen is undetermined.

Trimming left V 3 bases short and J 4 bases short, with 12 bases between. The CDR3 has 15 amino acids. Germline V gives CDR1 MDHEN, CDR2 SYDVKM. PCR used 60 Vbeta primers and 13 Jbeta primers. Clones were sequenced by immunoSEQ multiplex PCR, and TCRdb holds only the in-frame ones, with some missing. The table includes roughly 250,000 clones, about four fifths detected once. Sequenced sample: PBMCs. This sequence originates from a girl aged 2-10 years in good health and CMV-seronegative. The gene calls are TRBV28 and TRBJ2-2; perhaps TRBD2 as D (6 bases). The CDR3 protein is CASSLEGRPTGELFF. CDR3 coding DNA: TGTGCCAGCAGTTTGGAGGGAAGGCCCACCGGGGAGCTGTTTTTT.